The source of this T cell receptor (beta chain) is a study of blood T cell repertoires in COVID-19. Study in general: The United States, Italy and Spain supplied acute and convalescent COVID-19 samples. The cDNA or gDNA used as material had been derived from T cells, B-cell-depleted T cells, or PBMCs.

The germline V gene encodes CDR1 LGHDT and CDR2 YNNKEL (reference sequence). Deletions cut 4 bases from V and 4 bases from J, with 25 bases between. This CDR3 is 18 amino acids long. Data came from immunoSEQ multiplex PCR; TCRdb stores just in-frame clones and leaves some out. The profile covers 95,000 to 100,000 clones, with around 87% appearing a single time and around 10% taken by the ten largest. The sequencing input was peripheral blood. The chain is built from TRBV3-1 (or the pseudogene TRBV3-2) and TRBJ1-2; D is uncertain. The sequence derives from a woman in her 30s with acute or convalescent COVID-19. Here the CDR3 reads CASSPSAVQLLALYGYTF. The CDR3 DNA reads TGTGCCAGCAGCCCGTCCGCTGTCCAACTTTTAGCACTCTATGGCTACACCTTC.